Below, 2 T cell receptor beta chains from the same sample are listed, as sequenced in a study of blood T cell repertoires in COVID-19. TCRdb keeps only in-frame clones here, not all; method: immunoSEQ multiplex PCR. The sample holds some 300,000 clones, approximately 90% seen once. The sample was PBMCs or T cells enriched from blood (not recorded which). Every receptor here comes from a woman between 55 and 75 years old in a cohort exposed to, infected with or recovered from COVID-19 (not recorded which).

V is TRBV28 and J is TRBJ1-4; a weak D match, TRBD1 (6 bases). Per the germline V gene, CDR1 is MDHEN and CDR2 is SYDVKM. The germline V and J ends were trimmed by 5 bases and 6 bases, with 10 bases remaining between them. This CDR3 region has 13 residues. The CDR3 nucleotides are TGTGCCAGCAGTCATAACAGGGATGAAAAACTGTTTTTT. It translates to CASSHNRDEKLFF.

This chain uses TRBV28 with TRBJ2-1; possibly TRBD2 for D (6 bases). The V gene's germline CDR1 is MDHEN and CDR2 SYDVKM. V was clipped by 3 bases and J by 13 bases, with 13 bases between them. This CDR3 has 12 residues. CDR3 loop: CASSFPGGPQFF. CDR3 DNA: TGTGCCAGCAGTTTCCCAGGAGGGCCTCAGTTCTTC.